The 24 T cell receptor beta chains reported below all come from one sample, sequenced in a study of early stage breast cancer tumors. The repertoire was sequenced with immunoSEQ multiplex PCR; TCRdb's copy has only in-frame clones and lacks some. The profile shows almost 55,000 clones, over 80% of them singletons. Sequenced input: blood. These receptors originate from a person aged 70 to 79 with breast cancer.

The V call is TRBV25-1, the J call TRBJ2-7; 11 bases line up with TRBD2. Germline V gene sequence: CDR1 MGHDK, CDR2 SYGVNS. The CDR3 loop spans 14 amino acids. The ends lost 4 bases at V and 5 bases at J; junction bases unmatched: 4. CDR3 sequence: CASSVAGGRNEQYF. The CDR3 DNA sequence: TGTGCCAGCAGTGTAGCGGGAGGGCGCAACGAGCAGTACTTC.

This chain uses TRBV18 with TRBJ1-2, with TRBD1 identical over 7 bases. The CDR3 consists of 14 residues. J was trimmed by 4 bases and V by 4 bases; bases with no gene match: 6. From germline, CDR1 is KGHSH and CDR2 LQKENI. The CDR3 sequence is CASSQDRARYGYTF. The CDR3 bases are TGTGCCAGCTCACAAGACAGGGCCCGCTATGGCTACACCTTC.

The chain has TRBV5-1 and TRBJ2-1, with 8 nucleotides matching TRBD1. This CDR3 is 15 amino acids long. The V gene end was trimmed by 0 bases and the J gene end by 5 bases; junction bases not matched to a gene: 4. Germline CDR1 reads SGHRS; CDR2 reads YFSETQ. The CDR3 loop reads CASSLEGQANNEQFF. The DNA for the CDR3 is TGCGCCAGCAGCTTGGAGGGACAGGCGAACAATGAGCAGTTCTTC.

The chain combines TRBV4-1 with TRBJ1-1; no reliable D call. This CDR3 spans 15 amino acids. The V and J ends lost 5 bases and 0 bases respectively, with 13 bases between them. CDR1 and CDR2 from the germline V gene are MGHRA and YSYEKL. The CDR3 DNA reads as TGCGCCAGCAGCGTAACCCCGGGGTTGAACACTGAAGCTTTCTTT. Encoded protein: CASSVTPGLNTEAFF.

The V gene is TRBV7-9, the J gene TRBJ2-5; possible D gene TRBD2, 6 bases. V lost 11 bases and J lost 5, with 12 bases in between. CDR3 length: 11 residues. Germline CDR1 and CDR2: SEHNR and FQNEAQ (reference sequence). CDR3: CAGLSIETQYF. The DNA of the CDR3 is TGTGCCGGACTAAGTATTGAGACCCAGTACTTC.

The chain has TRBV18 and TRBJ2-5, with D possibly being TRBD2 (7 bases). Trimming took 6 bases from V and 14 from J, leaving 25 bases between them. This CDR3 comprises 14 residues. Germline CDR1 is KGHSH and CDR2 is LQKENI. The chain's CDR3 is CASSPSGAGATFYF. The CDR3 region has the DNA TGTGCCAGCTCGCCCAGTGGGGCGGGGGCGACTTTCTACTTC.

The V and J genes are TRBV7-9 and TRBJ1-2; the D is unclear. Germline-derived CDR1 and CDR2 are SEHNR and FQNEAQ (reference sequence). CDR3 length equals 12 residues. The germline V and J ends were trimmed by 3 bases and 8 bases, with 10 bases remaining between them. CDR3 amino acids: CASSFDPGGYTF. The CDR3 DNA sequence: TGTGCCAGCAGCTTCGACCCGGGGGGCTACACCTTC.

This clone was recorded a few times. This sequence joins TRBV30 and TRBJ1-2, with D possibly being TRBD1 (5 bases). Trimming pared 3 bases from V and 7 bases from J, leaving 15 bases between. Germline assignment: CDR1 GTSNPN and CDR2 SVGIG (reference sequence). This CDR3 spans 13 amino acids. The CDR3 sequence is CAWRTTGEGGYTF. For the CDR3, the DNA is TGTGCCTGGAGAACGACGGGGGAAGGTGGCTACACCTTC. Using reference TRBV30 and TRBJ1-2 for the parts outside the CDR3, the full variable domain is SQTIHQWPATLVQPVGSPLSLECTVEGTSNPNLYWYRQAAGRGLQLLFYSVGIGQISSEVPQNLSASRPQDRQFILSSKKLLLSDSGFYLCAWRTTGEGGYTFGSGTRLTVV.

The J gene is TRBJ2-7, the V gene TRBV11-2; 7 bases align to TRBD1. This CDR3 comprises 15 residues. Germline CDR1 is SGHAT and CDR2 is FQNNGV. The ends lost 5 bases at V and 6 bases at J; junction bases unmatched: 13. In DNA, the CDR3 is TGTGCCAGCAGCACGCCTCGACAGGGTAACTTCGAGCAGTACTTC. This encodes CASSTPRQGNFEQYF. Together with reference TRBV11-2 and TRBJ2-7, the CDR3 gives the full variable domain: EAGVAQSPRYKIIEKRQSVAFWCNPISGHATLYWYQQILGQGPKLLIQFQNNGVVDDSQLPKDRFSAERLKGVDSTLKIQPAKLEDSAVYLCASSTPRQGNFEQYFGPGTRLTVT.

This clone appeared a single time. This chain connects TRBV7-8 to TRBJ1-4; no firm D call. Looked up from germline, CDR1 is SGHVS and CDR2 is FQNEAQ. This CDR3 contains 16 residues. The ends were cut back, 1 base at V and 7 bases at J, with 16 bases in the middle. The CDR3 region has the DNA TGTGCCAGCAGCTTAGATCCGGGGTCGGCTGCTGAAAAACTGTTTTTT. Translation: CASSLDPGSAAEKLFF.

The chain employs TRBV7-2 and TRBJ1-6; 10 bases are shared with TRBD1. The CDR3 runs 15 residues. V was pared by 5 bases and J by 9 bases, with 7 bases of the junction left unmatched. Per the germline V gene, CDR1 is SGHTA and CDR2 is FQGNSA. CDR3 protein: CASSQGQGIFSPLHF. DNA of the CDR3: TGTGCCAGCAGCCAGGGACAGGGGATTTTTTCACCCCTCCACTTT. The full variable domain, in which reference TRBV7-2 and TRBJ1-6 provide the parts outside the CDR3, is GAGVSQSPSNKVTEKGKDVELRCDPISGHTALYWYRQSLGQGLEFLIYFQGNSAPDKSGLPSDRFSAERTGGSVSTLTIQRTQQEDSAVYLCASSQGQGIFSPLHFGNGTRLTVT.

The chain employs TRBV5-1 and TRBJ1-6, with a tentative D call TRBD1 (6 bases). Trimming left V 4 bases short and J 9 bases short, with 17 bases between. This CDR3 has 15 amino acids. Germline values: CDR1 SGHRS, CDR2 YFSETQ. For the CDR3, the DNA is TGCGCCAGCAGCCCAAGGACAGCAGAAGGTTCACCCCTCCACTTT. Amino acid sequence: CASSPRTAEGSPLHF.

In DNA, the CDR3 is TGCGCCAGCAGCCAAGGCCGGACAGGGGGGGGGAATTCACCCCTCCACTTT. Translation gives CASSQGRTGGGNSPLHF. The J gene is TRBJ1-6, the V gene TRBV4-3; 10 nucleotides align to TRBD1. The CDR3 covers 17 residues. Trimming took 1 base from V and 7 from J; bases not matched to a gene: 7. CDR1 and CDR2 from the germline V gene are LGHNA and YSLEER.

The J gene is TRBJ1-6, the V gene TRBV28; D may be TRBD1 (5 bases). The germline V and J ends were trimmed by 8 bases and 18 bases, with 23 bases remaining between them. CDR3 length: 13 amino acids. Germline V gene lookup returns CDR1 MDHEN and CDR2 SYDVKM. In DNA form, the CDR3 reads TGTGCCAGCGGCAACCTCACAGGACGACGACGCCACTTT. Translation: CASGNLTGRRRHF.

The rearrangement joins TRBV9 to TRBJ1-6, with D tentatively TRBD1 (5 bases). Germline values: CDR1 SGDLS, CDR2 YYNGEE. V lost 2 bases and J 10 bases, leaving 16 bases between the germline ends. This CDR3 region has 15 residues. The CDR3 DNA sequence: TGTGCCAGCAGCGTCGGTACAGGAATAGGATCACCCCTCCACTTT. Its translation is CASSVGTGIGSPLHF.

Points on this clone: At one end the junction does not follow the germline gene, possibly because of a read error. J is TRBJ2-1 and V is TRBV19, with a possible D match to TRBD1 (5 bases). The V gene's germline CDR1 is LNHDA and CDR2 SQIVND (reference sequence). This CDR3 has 14 amino acids. CDR3: CASGITGGYNEQFF. DNA of the CDR3: TGTGCCAGTGGTATAACAGGCGGCTACAATGAGCAGTTCTTC.

CDR3 region: CASAKFQRVVDTQYF. Written as DNA, the CDR3 is TGCGCCTCAGCCAAGTTCCAGCGGGTCGTCGATACGCAGTATTTT. The genes are TRBV4-3 and TRBJ2-3; TRBD2 is a possible D gene (6 bases). CDR1 and CDR2 from the germline V gene are LGHNA and YSLEER. The CDR3 contains 15 residues. V was shortened by 11 bases and J by 6 bases, with 24 bases between the two germline ends.

This clone was seen just once. The chain couples TRBV5-1 to TRBJ2-7, with D maybe TRBD1 (5 bases). The CDR3 extends over 14 amino acids. Trimming stripped 1 base from V and 3 bases from J, with 11 bases between. Germline-derived CDR1 and CDR2 are SGHRS and YFSETQ. DNA of the CDR3: TGCGCCAGCAGCTTGTTTTCAGGGTTCTACGAGCAGTACTTC. It is translated as CASSLFSGFYEQYF. The whole variable domain, remainder taken from reference TRBV5-1 and TRBJ2-7, is KAGVTQTPRYLIKTRGQQVTLSCSPISGHRSVSWYQQTPGQGLQFLFEYFSETQRNKGNFPGRFSGRQFSNSRSEMNVSTLELGDSALYLCASSLFSGFYEQYFGPGTRLTVT.

The chain links TRBV19 to TRBJ1-5, with a tentative D call TRBD1 (5 bases). The CDR3 extends over 13 amino acids. V was shortened by 10 bases and J by 7 bases, with 17 bases between the two germline ends. Germline loops: CDR1 LNHDA, CDR2 SQIVND (reference sequence). The CDR3 DNA reads as TGTGCCACGACAAGAGGGACTCCACAGCCCCAGCATTTT. Residues: CATTRGTPQPQHF. The full variable domain, with the rest looked up from reference TRBV19 and TRBJ1-5, is DGGITQSPKYLFRKEGQNVTLSCEQNLNHDAMYWYRQDPGQGLRLIYYSQIVNDFQKGDIAEGYSVSREKKESFPLTVTSAQKNPTAFYLCATTRGTPQPQHFGDGTRLSIL.

The chain links TRBV5-1 to TRBJ2-2, with D perhaps TRBD1 (6 bases). Germline V CDR1 and CDR2: SGHRS, YFSETQ. Trimming removed 2 bases at V and 5 bases at J, with 13 bases between. The length of the CDR3 is 15 residues. Here the CDR3 DNA reads TGCGCCAGCAGCTTCGGACAGCAAATGACCGGGGAGCTGTTTTTT. Protein: CASSFGQQMTGELFF.

This rearrangement joins TRBV30 to TRBJ2-3, with 12 bases lining up with TRBD2. From germline, CDR1 is GTSNPN and CDR2 SVGIG (reference sequence). This CDR3 region has 16 residues. V lost 4 bases to trimming and J lost 2 bases; unmatched junction nucleotides: 7. The CDR3 region is CAWMNLAGGLTDTQYF. CDR3 DNA sequence: TGTGCCTGGATGAATCTAGCGGGGGGGCTCACAGATACGCAGTATTTT.

The J gene is TRBJ1-5, the V gene TRBV6-6; 7 bases match TRBD1. The CDR3 runs to 16 residues. CDR1 is MNHNY, CDR2 SVGAGI, per germline (reference sequence). V lost 4 bases, J lost 5 bases, and 11 bases stayed unmatched. The CDR3 here is CASSFRRQGEHQPQHF. The CDR3 DNA reads TGTGCCAGCAGTTTTAGACGACAGGGCGAACATCAGCCCCAGCATTTT.

V and J are TRBV18 and TRBJ2-7; 8 bases are a match to TRBD1. The CDR3 loop spans 16 amino acids. Germline V gene lookup returns CDR1 KGHSH and CDR2 LQKENI. V gave up 6 bases and J gave up 5 bases; unmatched junction bases: 15. CDR3 coding DNA: TGTGCCAGCTCCCTAACGTCAGGGGGCGTTAGCCACGAGCAGTACTTC. It encodes CASSLTSGGVSHEQYF.

The sample holds one count of this clone. The chain employs TRBV7-9 and TRBJ2-2, with D possibly matching TRBD1 (5 bases). Trimming removed 6 bases at V and 7 bases at J, with 12 bases between. The CDR3 contains 13 residues. CDR1 and CDR2 from the germline V gene are SEHNR and FQNEAQ (reference sequence). CDR3 sequence reads: CASSRDSRGELFF. CDR3 DNA sequence: TGTGCCAGCAGTCGTGACAGCCGCGGGGAGCTGTTTTTT.